One and the same sample provided the 10 T cell receptor beta chains below, sequenced in a study of blood T cell repertoires in COVID-19. The repertoire was sequenced with immunoSEQ multiplex PCR; TCRdb's copy has only in-frame clones and lacks some. The sample gives approximately 300,000 clones, roughly 83% of which show up once; around 1.5% is in the top ten. Sequencing was done on a sample of peripheral blood. All receptors come from a woman in her 50s with acute or convalescent COVID-19.

This clone has just one count. V is TRBV7-8 and J is TRBJ1-1, with a possible D match to TRBD1 (6 bases). CDR3 size: 14 residues. V was trimmed by 5 bases and J by 5 bases, leaving 15 bases between them. Germline CDR1 reads SGHVS; CDR2 reads FQNEAQ. The CDR3 sequence is CASSPRGRGTEAFF. The CDR3 nucleotides are TGTGCCAGCAGCCCTAGAGGGAGGGGGACTGAAGCTTTCTTT.

DNA of the CDR3: TGTGCCAGCAGCTTCCGGGACAGGGTGAACACTGAAGCTTTCTTT. Its translation: CASSFRDRVNTEAFF. This sequence joins TRBV5-4 and TRBJ1-1, with 9 bases aligning to TRBD1. With 2 bases clipped from V and 0 bases from J, the junction kept 2 bases outside the gene matches. The CDR3 has 15 amino acids. Germline CDR1 SGHNT, CDR2 YYREEE (reference sequence). Drawing the rest from reference TRBV5-4 and TRBJ1-1, the complete variable domain is ETGVTQSPTHLIKTRGQQVTLRCSSQSGHNTVSWYQQALGQGPQFIFQYYREEENGRGNFPPRFSGLQFPNYSSELNVNALELDDSALYLCASSFRDRVNTEAFFGQGTRLTVV.

This rearrangement joins TRBV6-5 to TRBJ1-2; 7 positions match TRBD1. Germline V gene data show CDR1 as MNHEY and CDR2 as SVGAGI. V shed 2 bases and J 5 bases; nucleotides not matched to a gene: 5. This CDR3 contains 14 residues. The CDR3 loop reads CASSYGGQPYGYTF. CDR3 in DNA: TGTGCCAGCAGTTACGGGGGACAGCCTTATGGCTACACCTTC.

CDR3 loop: CASSFRQGSYEQYF. CDR3 nucleotide sequence: TGTGCCAGCAGCTTTCGACAGGGCTCCTACGAGCAGTACTTC. The chain joins TRBV7-9 to TRBJ2-7, with TRBD1 matching 7 bases. V was pared by 3 bases and J by 0 bases, with 2 bases of the junction left unmatched. This CDR3 has 14 residues. Germline V gene data show CDR1 as SEHNR and CDR2 as FQNEAQ (reference sequence).

V is TRBV3-1 (or the pseudogene TRBV3-2) and J is TRBJ2-1; TRBD1 agrees at 7 bases. V was pared by 1 base and J by 8 bases, with 5 bases of the junction left unmatched. Germline V lookup: CDR1 LGHDT, CDR2 YNNKEL (reference sequence). The CDR3 consists of 14 residues. The CDR3 nucleotides read TGTGCCAGCAGCCAAGTACAGGGGTATGATGAGCAGTTCTTC. Translated, it gives CASSQVQGYDEQFF.

V and J are TRBV28 and TRBJ2-5; 7 nucleotides line up with TRBD2. The ends lost 8 bases at V and 4 bases at J; junction bases unmatched: 4. The CDR3 extends over 12 amino acids. Looked up from germline, CDR1 is MDHEN and CDR2 is SYDVKM. The CDR3 DNA sequence: TGTGCCAGCGGTCTAGCGGTAGAGACCCAGTACTTC. Its translation: CASGLAVETQYF.

V is TRBV7-2 and J is TRBJ1-2; unclear D gene. Trimming shortened V by 2 bases and J by 8 bases, and 9 bases separated the two germline ends. CDR1 and CDR2 (germline): SGHTA, FQGNSA. This CDR3 is built from 12 residues. CDR3 in amino acids: CASSLTQEGYTF. For the CDR3, the DNA is TGTGCCAGCAGCTTAACCCAAGAGGGCTACACCTTC.

The rearrangement joins TRBV20-1 to TRBJ2-3, with 7 bases aligning to TRBD2. Germline CDR1 is DFQATT and CDR2 is SNEGSKA (reference sequence). V lost 6 bases to trimming and J lost 6 bases; unmatched junction nucleotides: 3. This CDR3 contains 11 residues. The CDR3 DNA reads TGCAGTGCGACGGGAGGCGATACGCAGTATTTT. Translating it yields CSATGGDTQYF.

The chain couples TRBV10-1 to TRBJ2-7; a possible D gene is TRBD1 (6 bases). The length of the CDR3 is 14 residues. V was clipped by 5 bases and J by 0 bases, with 11 bases between them. Per germline, CDR1 WNHNN and CDR2 SYGVQD (reference sequence). The CDR3 nucleotides read TGCGCCAGCAGTTCGGACAGTTACTCCTACGAGCAGTACTTC. It translates to CASSSDSYSYEQYF.

The rearrangement joins TRBV6-6 to TRBJ2-7; 11 bases line up with TRBD2. CDR3 length equals 16 residues. Germline CDR1 is MNHNY and CDR2 is SVGAGI (reference sequence). The junction had 11 bases not matched to a gene; V was cut back by 7 bases and J by 3 bases. CDR3 sequence reads: CASTVLSTSGSYEQYF. Written as DNA, the CDR3 is TGTGCCAGCACCGTACTCAGCACTAGCGGGAGCTACGAGCAGTACTTC.